This T cell receptor beta chain was sequenced during a study of glioma-infiltrating T cells after dendritic cell vaccination (dated by TCRdb to 2016 to 2018). Context from the whole study: The cohort included around 15 glioblastoma patients drawn from Phase I and II dendritic cell vaccination trials, of whom 9 were newly diagnosed and 6 had recurrent disease. Patients received autologous tumor lysate-pulsed dendritic cell vaccination between about 2003 and 2012. The vaccine consisted of monocyte-derived dendritic cells cultured roughly 7 days with IL-4 and GM-CSF, then pulsed overnight with autologous tumor lysate. Each patient got three intradermal injections of the dendritic cell vaccine, spaced at biweekly intervals, in the arm below the axilla. Deep sequencing of TCR beta CDR3 regions was used to quantify tumor-infiltrating lymphocyte content and compare tumor and blood repertoires in dendritic cell-vaccinated glioblastoma patients. Survival after dendritic cell vaccination was correlated with TCR sequencing metrics, such as TIL content and the overlap between tumor and blood repertoires.

V is cut by 6 bases and J by 0 bases, and the space between the germline ends is 11 bases. CDR1 and CDR2, per the germline V gene, are LGHNT and FRNRAP. From the cysteine up to the phenylalanine, the CDR3 has a length of 14 residues. Here the CDR3 DNA is all that survives: 42 bases in frame from base 1. Using the immunoSEQ assay, TCRB CDR3 regions were amplified from about 1.9 micrograms of genomic DNA, or from all available DNA when less than that was on hand. The multiplex PCR employed 60 forward primers targeting TCR V beta segments and 13 reverse primers targeting J beta segments. Synthetic control templates were spiked into each sample at limiting dilution to estimate reads per starting template. Sequencing produced 87 bp reads on the Illumina HiSeq System. The study's own analysis went as follows. To remove PCR and sequencing errors, closely related sequences were merged with a nearest neighbor algorithm. TCR overlap was defined as the percentage of unique tumor TCR beta sequences that were also found in the peripheral blood of the same patient. TCRdb holds this immuneACCESS table with in-frame rearrangements only. Some clones are missing; in checked studies, unresolved V genes explain under half, and the rest has no known cause. From that table come the V and J calls and clone size; the DNA was used to work out D and trimming. Recorded for this sample are about 92,000 clones; 85% to 90% of them occurred a single time. Roughly 14% of the sample belongs to the ten largest clones.

About this clone itself: This clone's antigen is unknown. Base qualities are missing; no much larger clone stands one base away.

The paper's findings and limits, for the study overall: The response model built on TCR overlap across three groups was characterized as speculative, with prospective validation still needed. No direct relationship between TCR clonality and survival was found, suggesting a diverse polyclonal response may matter. Higher estimated pretreatment TIL content predicted longer time to progression and overall survival after dendritic cell vaccination. The cohort was small and heterogeneous, only a few patients had full blood and tumor sets, and even fewer had initial-recurrent tumor pairs.

Selection of patients required sufficient residual fresh-frozen tumor tissue and over two years of available survival data. None of the glioblastoma patients carried an isocitrate dehydrogenase mutation, although molecular status otherwise varied. PBMC collection took place before vaccination, two weeks after the third vaccination, and at tumor progression if progression occurred. The Qiagen DNeasy Blood extraction Kit was used to extract genomic DNA. The V and J genes are TRBV12-5 and TRBJ1-1; possibly the D gene is TRBD1, per 5 matching bases. The material sequenced was blood, taken before dendritic cell vaccination. This receptor was identified in a human donor with glioblastoma. The DNA reads as follows: TGTGCTAGTGGCACGACAGTCATGAACACTGAAGCTTTCTTT. Translated, this gives CASGTTVMNTEAFF. With the portions outside the CDR3 filled from the reference TRBV12-5 and TRBJ1-1 genes, the complete variable region becomes DARVTQTPRHKVTEMGQEVTMRCQPILGHNTVFWYRQTMMQGLELLAYFRNRAPLDDSGMPKDRFSAEMPDATLATLKIQPSEPRDSAVYFCASGTTVMNTEAFFGQGTRLTVV.